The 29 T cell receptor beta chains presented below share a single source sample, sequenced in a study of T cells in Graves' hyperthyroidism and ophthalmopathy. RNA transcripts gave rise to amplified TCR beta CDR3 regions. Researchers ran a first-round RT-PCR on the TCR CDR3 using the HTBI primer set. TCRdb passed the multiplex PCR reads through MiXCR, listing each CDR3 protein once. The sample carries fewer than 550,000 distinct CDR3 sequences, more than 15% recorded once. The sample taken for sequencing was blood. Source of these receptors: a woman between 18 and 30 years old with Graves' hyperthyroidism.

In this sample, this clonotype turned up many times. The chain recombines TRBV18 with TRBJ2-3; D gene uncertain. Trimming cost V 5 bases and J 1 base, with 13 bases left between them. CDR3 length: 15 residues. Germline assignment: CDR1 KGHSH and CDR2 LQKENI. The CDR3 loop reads CASSERVFGTDTQYF. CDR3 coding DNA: TGTGCCAGCTCAGAAAGGGTATTCGGCACAGATACGCAGTATTTT.

The CDR3 protein is CASSLTGVRETQYF. The CDR3 DNA sequence: TGTGCCAGTAGTTTAACAGGGGTTAGGGAGACCCAGTACTTC. This chain joins TRBV19 and TRBJ2-5; 7 bases line up with TRBD1. In germline, CDR1 is LNHDA, CDR2 SQIVND (reference sequence). The ends lost 5 bases at V and 5 bases at J; junction bases unmatched: 8. This CDR3 contains 14 residues.

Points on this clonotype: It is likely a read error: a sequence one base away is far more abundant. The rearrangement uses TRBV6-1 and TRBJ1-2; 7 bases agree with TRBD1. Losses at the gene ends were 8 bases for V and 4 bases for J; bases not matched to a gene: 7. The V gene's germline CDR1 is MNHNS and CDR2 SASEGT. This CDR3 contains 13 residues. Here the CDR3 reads CASGPGQRYGYTF. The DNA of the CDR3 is TGTGCCAGCGGTCCGGGACAGCGCTATGGCTACACCTTC.

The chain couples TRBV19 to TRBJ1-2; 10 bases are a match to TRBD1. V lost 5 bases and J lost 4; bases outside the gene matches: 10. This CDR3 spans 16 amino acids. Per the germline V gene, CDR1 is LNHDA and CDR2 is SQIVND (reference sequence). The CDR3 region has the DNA TGTGCCAGTAGTCCCTACGGACAGGGGGTTGCCTATGGCTACACCTTC. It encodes CASSPYGQGVAYGYTF.

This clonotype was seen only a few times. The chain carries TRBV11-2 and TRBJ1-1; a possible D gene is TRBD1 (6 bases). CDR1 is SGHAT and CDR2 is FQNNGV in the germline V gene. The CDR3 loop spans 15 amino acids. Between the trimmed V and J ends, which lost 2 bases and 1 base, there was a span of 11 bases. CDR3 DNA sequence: TGTGCCAGCAGCTTATCGGGGGCATGGAACACTGAAGCTTTCTTT. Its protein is CASSLSGAWNTEAFF.

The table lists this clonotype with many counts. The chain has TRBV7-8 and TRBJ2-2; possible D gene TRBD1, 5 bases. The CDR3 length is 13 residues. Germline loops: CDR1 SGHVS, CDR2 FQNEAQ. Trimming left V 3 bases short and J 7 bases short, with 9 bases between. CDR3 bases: TGTGCCAGCAGCTTCAGGGTTAGCGGGGAGCTGTTTTTT. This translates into CASSFRVSGELFF.

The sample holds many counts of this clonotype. The CDR3 DNA reads TGTGCCAGCAGTCCGGGGGGGACAGCGAATGAGCAGTTCTTC. Translating it yields CASSPGGTANEQFF. This chain connects TRBV12-3 or TRBV12-4 to TRBJ2-1; tentatively, D is TRBD2 (8 bases). V was trimmed by 5 bases and J by 7 bases, leaving 15 bases between them. There are 14 residues in the CDR3.

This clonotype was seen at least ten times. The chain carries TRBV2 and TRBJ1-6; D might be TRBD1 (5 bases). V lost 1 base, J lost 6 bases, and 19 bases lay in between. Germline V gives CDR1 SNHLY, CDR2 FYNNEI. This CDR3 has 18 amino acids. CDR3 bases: TGTGCCAGCAGTGAAGTTGGGGCAGGGATACCGGGTAATTCACCCCTCCACTTT. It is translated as CASSEVGAGIPGNSPLHF.

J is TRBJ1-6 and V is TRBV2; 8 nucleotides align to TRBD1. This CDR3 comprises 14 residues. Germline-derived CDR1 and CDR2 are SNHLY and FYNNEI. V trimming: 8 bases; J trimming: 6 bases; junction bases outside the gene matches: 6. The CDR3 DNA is TGTGCCAGCGCCGGGACAGGTCCTAATTCACCCCTCCACTTT. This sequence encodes CASAGTGPNSPLHF.

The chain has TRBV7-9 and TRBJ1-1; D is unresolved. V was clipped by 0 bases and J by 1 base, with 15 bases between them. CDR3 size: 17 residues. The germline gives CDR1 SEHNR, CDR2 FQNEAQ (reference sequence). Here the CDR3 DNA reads TGTGCCAGCAGCTTAGCGGTCCCGGCCGCTCGGAACACTGAAGCTTTCTTT. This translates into CASSLAVPAARNTEAFF.

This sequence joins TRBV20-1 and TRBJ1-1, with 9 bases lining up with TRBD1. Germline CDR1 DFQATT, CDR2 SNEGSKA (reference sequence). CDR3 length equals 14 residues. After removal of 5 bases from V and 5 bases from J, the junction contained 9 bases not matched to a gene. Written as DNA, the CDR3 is TGCAGTGCTGGGGACAGGGAGGGATTGACTGAAGCTTTCTTT. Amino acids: CSAGDREGLTEAFF.

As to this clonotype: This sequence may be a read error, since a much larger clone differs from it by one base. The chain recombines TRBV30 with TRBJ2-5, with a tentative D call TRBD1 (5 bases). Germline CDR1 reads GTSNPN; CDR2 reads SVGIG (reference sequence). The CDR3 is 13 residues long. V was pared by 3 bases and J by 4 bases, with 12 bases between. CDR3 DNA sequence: TGTGCCTGGAGACCAGGGAACCGAGAGACCCAGTACTTC. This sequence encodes CAWRPGNRETQYF.

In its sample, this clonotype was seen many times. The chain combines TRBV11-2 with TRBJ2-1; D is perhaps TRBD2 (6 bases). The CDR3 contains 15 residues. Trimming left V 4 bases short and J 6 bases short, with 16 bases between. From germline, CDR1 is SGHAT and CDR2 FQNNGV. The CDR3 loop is CASSSGVLGGNEQFF. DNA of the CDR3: TGTGCCAGCAGCTCCGGCGTCCTGGGGGGCAATGAGCAGTTCTTC.

CDR3 in DNA: TGTGCCAGCAGTTACATGGGGAATCAGCCCCAGCATTTT. It encodes CASSYMGNQPQHF. The chain combines TRBV6-6 with TRBJ1-5; no clear D. CDR3 length equals 13 residues. The germline V gene has CDR1 MNHNY and CDR2 SVGAGI (reference sequence). The V gene lost 2 bases and the J gene lost 4 bases, with 6 bases spanning the gap.

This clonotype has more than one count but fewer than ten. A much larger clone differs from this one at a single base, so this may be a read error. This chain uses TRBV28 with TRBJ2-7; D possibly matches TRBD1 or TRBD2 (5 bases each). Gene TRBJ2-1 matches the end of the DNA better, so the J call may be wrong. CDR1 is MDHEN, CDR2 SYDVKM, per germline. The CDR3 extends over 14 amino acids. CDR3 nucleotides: TGTGCCAGCAGTGGAGAGGGGCGTTCCTACGAGCAGTTCTTC. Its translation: CASSGEGRSYEQFF.

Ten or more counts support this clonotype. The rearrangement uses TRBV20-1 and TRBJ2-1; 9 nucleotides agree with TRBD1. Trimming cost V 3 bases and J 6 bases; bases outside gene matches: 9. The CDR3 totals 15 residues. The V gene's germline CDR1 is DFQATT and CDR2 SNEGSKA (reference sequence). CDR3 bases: TGCAGTGCTAGGACAGCCGGGACAGGGTTCAATGAGCAGTTCTTC. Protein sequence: CSARTAGTGFNEQFF.

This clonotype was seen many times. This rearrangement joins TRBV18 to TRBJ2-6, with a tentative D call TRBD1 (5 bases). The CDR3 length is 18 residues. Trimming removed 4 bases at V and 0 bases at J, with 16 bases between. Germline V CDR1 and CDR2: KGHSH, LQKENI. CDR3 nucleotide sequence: TGTGCCAGCTCACGGGTGGGCCGGACAACCTCTGGGGCCAACGTCCTGACTTTC. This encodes CASSRVGRTTSGANVLTF.

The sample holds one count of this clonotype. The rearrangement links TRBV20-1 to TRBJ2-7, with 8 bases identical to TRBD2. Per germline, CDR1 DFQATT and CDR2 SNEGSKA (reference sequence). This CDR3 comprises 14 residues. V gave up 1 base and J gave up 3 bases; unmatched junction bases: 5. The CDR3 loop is CSARGLAGFYEQYF. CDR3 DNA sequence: TGCAGTGCTAGAGGGCTAGCGGGCTTCTACGAGCAGTACTTC.

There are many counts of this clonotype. CDR3 DNA: TGTGCCAGCAGTGCGTTGCTAGGACAGGGGCTCTACGAGCAGTACTTC. This encodes CASSALLGQGLYEQYF. The chain carries TRBV2 and TRBJ2-7; the match to TRBD1 covers 9 bases. V lost 4 bases to trimming and J lost 3 bases; unmatched junction nucleotides: 10. CDR1 and CDR2 (germline): SNHLY, FYNNEI. This CDR3 contains 16 residues.

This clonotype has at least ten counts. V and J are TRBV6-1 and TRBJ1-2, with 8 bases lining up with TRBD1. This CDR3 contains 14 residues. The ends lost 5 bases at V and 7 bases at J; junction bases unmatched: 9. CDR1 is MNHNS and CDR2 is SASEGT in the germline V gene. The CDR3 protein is CASSPVRGPGGYTF. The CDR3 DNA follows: TGTGCCAGCAGTCCTGTCAGGGGGCCCGGTGGCTACACCTTC.

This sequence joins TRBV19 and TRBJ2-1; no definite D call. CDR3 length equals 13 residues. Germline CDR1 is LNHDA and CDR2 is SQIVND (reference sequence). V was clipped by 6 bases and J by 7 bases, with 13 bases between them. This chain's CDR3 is CASSPNDWNEQFF. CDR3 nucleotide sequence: TGTGCCAGTAGCCCTAACGACTGGAATGAGCAGTTCTTC.

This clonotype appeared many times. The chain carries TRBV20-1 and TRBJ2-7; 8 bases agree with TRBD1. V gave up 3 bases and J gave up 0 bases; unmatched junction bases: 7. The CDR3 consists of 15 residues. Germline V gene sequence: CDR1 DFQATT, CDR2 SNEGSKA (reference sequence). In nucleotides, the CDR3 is TGCAGTGCTAGCACGCCGGACAGGGCCTCCTACGAGCAGTACTTC. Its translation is CSASTPDRASYEQYF.

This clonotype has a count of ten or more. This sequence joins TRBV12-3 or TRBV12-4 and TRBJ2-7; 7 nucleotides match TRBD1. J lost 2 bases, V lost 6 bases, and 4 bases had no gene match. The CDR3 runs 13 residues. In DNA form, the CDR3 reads TGTGCCAGCAGGGGACAGCTTACCTACGAGCAGTACTTC. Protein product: CASRGQLTYEQYF.

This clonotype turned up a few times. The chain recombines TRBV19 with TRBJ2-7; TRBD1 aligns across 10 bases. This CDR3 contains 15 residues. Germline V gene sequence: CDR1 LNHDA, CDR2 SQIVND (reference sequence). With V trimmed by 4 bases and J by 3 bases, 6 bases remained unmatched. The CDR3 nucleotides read TGTGCCAGTAGTACACTGACAGGGGGCAGCTACGAGCAGTACTTC. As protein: CASSTLTGGSYEQYF.

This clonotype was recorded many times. CDR3 bases: TGTGCTAGTGGTCCGGGACTAGCGGGGATCAGTTGGGATGAGCAGTTCTTC. This sequence encodes CASGPGLAGISWDEQFF. The chain joins TRBV12-5 to TRBJ2-1; 13 bases are shared with TRBD2. The length of the CDR3 is 17 residues. The trim removed 5 bases at V and 8 bases at J, leaving 12 bases unmatched. CDR1 is LGHNT, CDR2 FRNRAP, per germline. The variable domain in full, completed from reference TRBV12-5 and TRBJ2-1, reads DARVTQTPRHKVTEMGQEVTMRCQPILGHNTVFWYRQTMMQGLELLAYFRNRAPLDDSGMPKDRFSAEMPDATLATLKIQPSEPRDSAVYFCASGPGLAGISWDEQFFGPGTRLTVL.

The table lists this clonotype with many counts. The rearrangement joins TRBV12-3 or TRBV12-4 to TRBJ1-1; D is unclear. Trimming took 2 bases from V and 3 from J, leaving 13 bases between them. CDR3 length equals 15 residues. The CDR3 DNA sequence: TGTGCCAGCAGTTTATCGGGGAATCTTTACACTGAAGCTTTCTTT. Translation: CASSLSGNLYTEAFF.

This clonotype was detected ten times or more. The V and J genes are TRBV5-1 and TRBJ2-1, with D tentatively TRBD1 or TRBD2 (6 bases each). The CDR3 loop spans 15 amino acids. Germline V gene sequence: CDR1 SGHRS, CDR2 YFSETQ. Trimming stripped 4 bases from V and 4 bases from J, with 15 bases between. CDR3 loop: CASSPGADPYNEQFF. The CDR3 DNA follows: TGCGCCAGCAGCCCGGGGGCGGATCCATACAATGAGCAGTTCTTC.

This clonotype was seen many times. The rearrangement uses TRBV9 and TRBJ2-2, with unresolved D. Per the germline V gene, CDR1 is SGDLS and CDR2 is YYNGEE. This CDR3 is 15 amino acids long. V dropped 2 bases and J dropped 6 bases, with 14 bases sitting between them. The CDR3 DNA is TGTGCCAGCAGCGTGGGTATCTTCGACGCCGGGGAGCTGTTTTTT. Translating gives CASSVGIFDAGELFF.

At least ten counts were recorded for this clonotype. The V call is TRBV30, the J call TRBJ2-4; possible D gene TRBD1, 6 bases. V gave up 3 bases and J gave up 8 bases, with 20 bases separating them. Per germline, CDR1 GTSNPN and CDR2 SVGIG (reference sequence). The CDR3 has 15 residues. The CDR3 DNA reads TGTGCCTGGAGCGTCCAGGGGTCTCATGTAGACATTCAGTACTTC. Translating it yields CAWSVQGSHVDIQYF.